The 20 T cell receptor beta chains given below trace back to one sample, sequenced in a study of blood T cell repertoires in COVID-19. Method: immunoSEQ multiplex PCR; TCRdb's copy keeps in-frame clones and lacks some. The data show around 190,000 clones, approximately 90% seen once. The specimen sequenced was peripheral blood. These TCRs come from a man aged 45-65 years with COVID-19, enrolled during active disease.

The rearrangement uses TRBV21-1 and TRBJ1-1; TRBD1 is the table's D call, not checked against the DNA. TRBV21-1 counts as a pseudogene. CDR3 size: 13 residues. The CDR3 DNA is TGTGCCAGCATACAGCTGATGAACACTGAAGCTTTCTTT. Translated, it gives CASIQLMNTEAFF.

The chain joins TRBV7-9 to TRBJ1-2; D uncertain. Germline CDR1 and CDR2: SEHNR and FQNEAQ (reference sequence). Trimming took 3 bases from V and 3 from J, leaving 14 bases between them. There are 15 residues in the CDR3. The DNA for the CDR3 is TGTGCCAGCAGCTTGGGTACAGTGGTTGACTATGGCTACACCTTC. This translates into CASSLGTVVDYGYTF. Filled out from reference TRBV7-9 and TRBJ1-2, the complete variable domain reads DTGVSQNPRHKITKRGQNVTFRCDPISEHNRLYWYRQTLGQGPEFLTYFQNEAQLEKSRLLSDRFSAERPKGSFSTLEIQRTEQGDSAMYLCASSLGTVVDYGYTFGSGTRLTVV.

The V gene is TRBV28, the J gene TRBJ2-3; 8 nucleotides match TRBD1. J lost 0 bases, V lost 4 bases, and 3 bases had no gene match. Germline V gene sequence: CDR1 MDHEN, CDR2 SYDVKM. This CDR3 has 15 amino acids. The CDR3 bases are TGTGCCAGCAGTTCCTGGGACAGGAGCACAGATACGCAGTATTTT. Translation: CASSSWDRSTDTQYF. Full variable domain (rest looked up from reference TRBV28 and TRBJ2-3): DVKVTQSSRYLVKRTGEKVFLECVQDMDHENMFWYRQDPGLGLRLIYFSYDVKMKEKGDIPEGYSVSREKKERFSLILESASTNQTSMYLCASSSWDRSTDTQYFGPGTRLTVL.

In DNA, the CDR3 is TGCGCCAGCAGCCCTGGGACAGGGCCTAGCACAGATACGCAGTATTTT. It specifies CASSPGTGPSTDTQYF. V and J are TRBV5-1 and TRBJ2-3; 9 bases are a match to TRBD1. The length of the CDR3 is 16 residues. Germline CDR1 and CDR2: SGHRS and YFSETQ. Germline trimming cut 4 bases from V and 0 bases from J; bases unmatched to any gene: 6.

This clone was observed once. J is TRBJ2-7 and V is TRBV11-2; TRBD1 aligns across 7 bases. CDR1 is SGHAT, CDR2 FQNNGV, per germline. The CDR3 contains 14 residues. Germline trimming cut 3 bases from V and 5 bases from J; bases unmatched to any gene: 7. CDR3 amino acids: CASSFSDRAHEQYF. The CDR3 coding sequence is TGTGCCAGCAGCTTCTCAGACAGGGCCCACGAGCAGTACTTC.

The chain carries TRBV9 and TRBJ2-1, with D possibly matching TRBD2 (6 bases). V was trimmed by 0 bases and J by 5 bases, leaving 9 bases between them. Germline V gene data show CDR1 as SGDLS and CDR2 as YYNGEE. The CDR3 has 14 amino acids. The CDR3 sequence is CASSVGLVNNEQFF. CDR3 in DNA: TGTGCCAGCAGCGTAGGACTAGTCAACAATGAGCAGTTCTTC. The entire variable domain, with the rest obtained from reference TRBV9 and TRBJ2-1, is as follows: DSGVTQTPKHLITATGQRVTLRCSPRSGDLSVYWYQQSLDQGLQFLIQYYNGEERAKGNILERFSAQQFPDLHSELNLSSLELGDSALYFCASSVGLVNNEQFFGPGTRLTVL.

The CDR3 protein is CAWRGIAGGYEQFF. DNA for the CDR3: TGTGCCTGGAGGGGGATAGCGGGGGGTTATGAGCAGTTCTTC. This chain joins TRBV30 and TRBJ2-1, with 10 bases matching TRBD2. The CDR3 is 14 residues long. V trimming: 3 bases; J trimming: 8 bases; junction bases outside the gene matches: 7. In germline, CDR1 is GTSNPN, CDR2 SVGIG (reference sequence).

The chain recombines TRBV11-2 with TRBJ2-5; the match to TRBD2 covers 7 bases. The length of the CDR3 is 15 residues. V lost 4 bases and J lost 4; bases outside the gene matches: 9. In germline, CDR1 is SGHAT, CDR2 FQNNGV. CDR3 loop: CASSYNGGGLETQYF. The CDR3 region has the DNA TGTGCCAGCAGCTACAATGGGGGAGGGTTAGAGACCCAGTACTTC. The full variable domain, in which reference TRBV11-2 and TRBJ2-5 provide the parts outside the CDR3, is EAGVAQSPRYKIIEKRQSVAFWCNPISGHATLYWYQQILGQGPKLLIQFQNNGVVDDSQLPKDRFSAERLKGVDSTLKIQPAKLEDSAVYLCASSYNGGGLETQYFGPGTRLLVL.

J is TRBJ2-6 and V is TRBV6-6; D perhaps matches TRBD2 (5 bases). The CDR3 extends over 14 amino acids. Trimming removed 8 bases at V and 0 bases at J, with 8 bases between. Germline V gene data show CDR1 as MNHNY and CDR2 as SVGAGI (reference sequence). The CDR3 reads CASEGISGANVLTF. The CDR3 DNA reads TGTGCCAGCGAGGGCATCTCTGGGGCCAACGTCCTGACTTTC.

This chain joins TRBV27 and TRBJ2-1; maybe TRBD1 (6 bases). The germline V gene encodes CDR1 MNHEY and CDR2 SMNVEV (reference sequence). The CDR3 totals 13 residues. V lost 3 bases to trimming and J lost 10 bases, with 13 bases between them. CDR3 nucleotide sequence: TGTGCCAGCAGTTTTCGCGATACAGGGGAGCAGTTCTTC. Residues: CASSFRDTGEQFF.

This sequence joins TRBV20-1 and TRBJ2-5; D is uncertain. Germline assignment: CDR1 DFQATT and CDR2 SNEGSKA (reference sequence). This CDR3 is 13 amino acids long. Between the trimmed V and J ends, which lost 3 bases and 1 base, there was a span of 9 bases. This CDR3 is CSASYQVQETQYF. CDR3 bases: TGCAGTGCTAGTTATCAGGTCCAAGAGACCCAGTACTTC.

This chain links TRBV4-2 with TRBJ2-5, with 7 bases matching TRBD1. With 5 bases clipped from V and 1 base from J, the junction kept 7 bases outside the gene matches. CDR1 and CDR2 from the germline V gene are LGHNA and YNFKEQ. The length of the CDR3 is 15 residues. Here the CDR3 reads CASSSATGRQETQYF. The CDR3 DNA sequence: TGTGCCAGCAGCTCAGCGACAGGGCGCCAAGAGACCCAGTACTTC.

The J gene is TRBJ1-5, the V gene TRBV21-1; the D call of TRBD1 is as the table states it, not checked on the DNA. TRBV21-1 has pseudogene status. The CDR3 has 14 amino acids. The CDR3 spells CASTGPRGHQPQHF. Here the CDR3 DNA reads TGTGCCAGCACGGGCCCCAGGGGGCATCAGCCCCAGCATTTT.

The chain couples TRBV6-5 to TRBJ1-4; 9 bases are a match to TRBD1. The trim removed 6 bases at V and 7 bases at J, leaving 0 bases unmatched. CDR1 and CDR2 from the germline V gene are MNHEY and SVGAGI. This CDR3 is built from 12 residues. The CDR3: CASRTGGEKLFF. The CDR3 DNA reads as TGTGCCAGCAGGACAGGGGGTGAAAAACTGTTTTTT.

The chain joins TRBV18 to TRBJ2-1, with TRBD2 matching over 7 bases. The CDR3 has 19 residues. Germline-derived CDR1 and CDR2 are KGHSH and LQKENI. With V trimmed by 10 bases and J by 7 bases, 28 bases remained unmatched. This CDR3 reads CANPLLRGGRKCVYNEQFF. The DNA for the CDR3 is TGTGCCAACCCTCTGCTTAGAGGCGGGAGAAAGTGTGTGTATAATGAGCAGTTCTTC.

Comment on this clone: The same CDR3 is also encoded by other DNA sequences in this sample. The chain joins TRBV9 to TRBJ2-1, with 9 bases matching TRBD2. V shed 1 base, J shed 8 bases, and the junction held 7 bases outside the gene matches. The germline V gene has CDR1 SGDLS and CDR2 YYNGEE. This CDR3 has 15 amino acids. The CDR3 nucleotides read TGTGCCAGCAGCGTATCAAGCGGGAGGTCCGATGAGCAGTTCTTC. Translating gives CASSVSSGRSDEQFF.

The rearrangement joins TRBV10-3 to TRBJ2-7, with D perhaps matching TRBD1 (5 bases). Per germline, CDR1 ENHRY and CDR2 SYGVKD. Trimming removed 4 bases at V and 2 bases at J, with 12 bases between. The CDR3 covers 14 residues. The CDR3: CAISAIGAAYEQYF. For the CDR3, the DNA is TGTGCCATCAGTGCCATAGGGGCTGCCTACGAGCAGTACTTC.

The table lists this clone with a count of one. V usage is TRBV18 and J usage is TRBJ2-1; 10 bases agree with TRBD1. V shed 6 bases, J shed 7 bases, and the junction held 6 bases outside the gene matches. The germline V gene encodes CDR1 KGHSH and CDR2 LQKENI. The CDR3 sequence is 14 residues long. The CDR3: CASSRTGGLNEQFF. The CDR3 DNA sequence: TGTGCCAGCTCTCGGACAGGGGGTTTAAATGAGCAGTTCTTC.

The chain uses TRBV6-5 and TRBJ1-6; D gene uncertain. V lost 0 bases and J lost 5, with 8 bases in between. The CDR3 has 15 amino acids. Germline-derived CDR1 and CDR2 are MNHEY and SVGAGI. DNA of the CDR3: TGTGCCAGCAGTTACTCGAGAGGGAATAATTCACCCCTCCACTTT. It is translated as CASSYSRGNNSPLHF.

This clone was counted once. CDR3 residues: CASSNRGPDTQYF. The CDR3 nucleotides are TGTGCCAGCAGCAACAGGGGTCCAGATACGCAGTATTTT. The chain uses TRBV6-5 and TRBJ2-3; the match to TRBD1 covers 7 bases. J was trimmed by 4 bases and V by 6 bases; bases with no gene match: 4. The CDR3 has 13 amino acids. Per germline, CDR1 MNHEY and CDR2 SVGAGI.